These 17 T cell receptor beta chains came from one sample sequenced in a study of blood T cell repertoires in COVID-19. TCRdb keeps only in-frame clones here, not all; method: immunoSEQ multiplex PCR. The repertoire has 130,000 or so clones, 84% of them found once; the top ten carry approximately 3%. Sequencing was done on a sample of PBMCs or T cells enriched from blood (not recorded which). The receptors come from a woman aged 50 to 60 with acute COVID-19.

The V gene is TRBV5-1, the J gene TRBJ1-1; TRBD1 aligns across 9 bases. Trimming took 2 bases from V and 4 from J; bases not matched to a gene: 0. From germline, CDR1 is SGHRS and CDR2 YFSETQ. This CDR3 region has 13 residues. CDR3: CASSLQGATEAFF. The CDR3 bases are TGCGCCAGCAGCTTACAGGGGGCCACTGAAGCTTTCTTT.

The V and J genes are TRBV7-2 and TRBJ2-7, with D possibly matching TRBD1 (6 bases). The CDR3 loop spans 12 amino acids. CDR1 and CDR2 (germline): SGHTA, FQGNSA. V was trimmed by 5 bases and J by 4 bases, leaving 9 bases between them. CDR3: CASSSRGYEQYF. In DNA, the CDR3 is TGTGCCAGCAGCAGCAGGGGTTACGAGCAGTACTTC.

This clone was seen just once. The chain is built from TRBV2 and TRBJ2-7; 11 nucleotides line up with TRBD2. Germline trimming cut 7 bases from V and 0 bases from J; bases unmatched to any gene: 14. This CDR3 spans 18 amino acids. Germline assignment: CDR1 SNHLY and CDR2 FYNNEI. The CDR3 nucleotides read TGTGCCAGCACCCGACAGCCTGGGACTAGCGGTTACTCCTACGAGCAGTACTTC. Translating it yields CASTRQPGTSGYSYEQYF.

The V call is TRBV24-1, the J call TRBJ2-7; 11 positions match TRBD1. With 3 bases clipped from V and 1 base from J, the junction kept 7 bases outside the gene matches. The CDR3 contains 17 residues. CDR1 is KGHDR, CDR2 SFDVKD, per germline. CDR3: CATSDDIGQGASYEQYF. CDR3 bases: TGTGCCACCAGTGATGACATCGGACAGGGGGCATCCTACGAGCAGTACTTC.

V usage is TRBV24-1 and J usage is TRBJ2-1, with TRBD2 identical over 7 bases. This CDR3 region has 14 residues. Germline trimming cut 2 bases from V and 6 bases from J; bases unmatched to any gene: 3. From germline, CDR1 is KGHDR and CDR2 SFDVKD. The CDR3 region is CATSDSLATNEQFF. CDR3 coding DNA: TGTGCCACCAGTGATTCACTAGCGACCAATGAGCAGTTCTTC.

V usage is TRBV2 and J usage is TRBJ1-4; no definite D call. CDR3 size: 12 residues. The V gene's germline CDR1 is SNHLY and CDR2 FYNNEI. V was trimmed by 6 bases and J by 7 bases, leaving 9 bases between them. CDR3 sequence: CASSGVPEKLFF. CDR3 coding DNA: TGTGCCAGCAGCGGGGTCCCTGAAAAACTGTTTTTT.

The CDR3 is CASSIWTRVNEKLFF. The DNA of the CDR3 is TGTGCCAGTAGTATTTGGACAAGGGTTAATGAAAAACTGTTTTTT. The J gene is TRBJ1-4, the V gene TRBV19, with TRBD1 as a possible D gene (5 bases). V was pared by 3 bases and J by 4 bases, with 12 bases between. CDR3 size: 15 residues. The germline V gene encodes CDR1 LNHDA and CDR2 SQIVND (reference sequence). The entire variable domain, with the rest obtained from reference TRBV19 and TRBJ1-4, is as follows: DGGITQSPKYLFRKEGQNVTLSCEQNLNHDAMYWYRQDPGQGLRLIYYSQIVNDFQKGDIAEGYSVSREKKESFPLTVTSAQKNPTAFYLCASSIWTRVNEKLFFGSGTQLSVL.

The chain couples TRBV9 to TRBJ2-2; a weak D match, TRBD2 (5 bases). The V and J ends lost 6 bases and 2 bases respectively, with 17 bases between them. The CDR3 consists of 16 residues. CDR1 is SGDLS and CDR2 is YYNGEE in the germline V gene. CDR3 bases: TGTGCCAGCAACGCTGCCGGGATTCCCAACACCGGGGAGCTGTTTTTT. This translates into CASNAAGIPNTGELFF.

The chain uses TRBV7-9 and TRBJ1-2; TRBD1 is a possible D gene (6 bases). Trimming left V 0 bases short and J 4 bases short, with 12 bases between. In germline, CDR1 is SEHNR, CDR2 FQNEAQ (reference sequence). CDR3 length: 15 residues. CDR3 DNA sequence: TGTGCCAGCAGCTTAGCGCAGGGGCAGATCTATGGCTACACCTTC. This gives the protein CASSLAQGQIYGYTF.

This clone was counted once. In DNA form, the CDR3 reads TGTGCCTGGTCCAATCACAGGGGGAGTGGAGAGACCCAGTACTTC. Translated: CAWSNHRGSGETQYF. The V and J genes are TRBV30 and TRBJ2-5, with 8 nucleotides matching TRBD1. The CDR3 is 15 amino acids. Germline values: CDR1 GTSNPN, CDR2 SVGIG (reference sequence). The J segment lost 4 bases and the V segment lost 5 bases, leaving 12 bases of the junction unmatched.

The CDR3 loop reads CASTAGVRAGELFF. CDR3 bases: TGTGCCAGCACCGCAGGGGTTCGGGCCGGGGAGCTGTTTTTT. The chain links TRBV7-3 to TRBJ2-2; D perhaps matches TRBD1 (6 bases). The CDR3 length is 14 residues. The V end was cut by 7 bases, the J end by 6 bases, with 15 bases between. Germline CDR1 is SGHTA and CDR2 is FQGTGA.

The V call is TRBV10-2, the J call TRBJ2-1; tentatively, D is TRBD1 (6 bases). Germline V lookup: CDR1 WSHSY, CDR2 SAAADI. This CDR3 has 15 residues. The V end lost 2 bases, the J end lost 0 bases, and 8 bases lay between the germline ends. CDR3 in amino acids: CASSETGSSYNEQFF. CDR3 sequence (DNA): TGCGCCAGCAGTGAGACAGGGAGCTCCTACAATGAGCAGTTCTTC.

The rearrangement uses TRBV9 and TRBJ1-4, with a tentative D call TRBD1 (6 bases). Germline CDR1 and CDR2: SGDLS and YYNGEE. V lost 0 bases and J lost 3, with 12 bases in between. This CDR3 has 16 amino acids. The chain's CDR3 is CASSVGPGAANEKLFF. The CDR3 nucleotides read TGTGCCAGCAGCGTAGGGCCAGGGGCGGCTAATGAAAAACTGTTTTTT.

This clone was detected many times. The chain employs TRBV24-1 and TRBJ2-5, with 14 positions matching TRBD2. Germline values: CDR1 KGHDR, CDR2 SFDVKD. The trim removed 7 bases at V and 4 bases at J, leaving 10 bases unmatched. The CDR3 has 17 residues. For the CDR3, the DNA is TGTGCCACCAGCGCCGGGACTAGCGGGAGAGGTGGAGAGACCCAGTACTTC. It yields the protein CATSAGTSGRGGETQYF.

J is TRBJ1-1 and V is TRBV7-2, with 7 bases aligning to TRBD1. The CDR3 totals 12 residues. V gave up 3 bases and J gave up 11 bases; unmatched junction bases: 6. Germline V lookup: CDR1 SGHTA, CDR2 FQGNSA. The CDR3 DNA reads TGTGCCAGCAGCTTCCGGCAGGGGGTGGCTTTCTTT. This codes for CASSFRQGVAFF.

The chain couples TRBV7-8 to TRBJ2-3; 8 bases are a match to TRBD1. V was pared by 2 bases and J by 2 bases, with 9 bases of the junction left unmatched. This CDR3 region has 17 residues. In germline, CDR1 is SGHVS, CDR2 FQNEAQ. The CDR3 protein is CASSLFSTGALTDTQYF. The DNA of the CDR3 is TGTGCCAGCAGCTTATTTTCGACAGGGGCGCTCACAGATACGCAGTATTTT.

The chain uses TRBV10-3 and TRBJ1-5; the match to TRBD1 covers 7 bases. Germline loops: CDR1 ENHRY, CDR2 SYGVKD. The CDR3 is made up of 15 amino acids. Trimming cost V 2 bases and J 0 bases; bases outside gene matches: 1. CDR3 nucleotides: TGTGCCATCAGTGAGCAGGGGGGTAGCAATCAGCCCCAGCATTTT. It codes for CAISEQGGSNQPQHF.